These 31 T cell receptor beta chains were sequenced from one sample in a study of persistence of HIV-infected CD4 T cells. This was the immunoSEQ version 4 assay in survey mode. Sequencing was performed with immunoSEQ multiplex PCR; in TCRdb, only in-frame clones are kept and a portion is missing. The repertoire consists of about 13,000 clones, with about 70% occurring once and the leading ten covering 6% to 7.5%. Overlapping HIV-1 Gag 15-mer peptides at approximately 0.96 ug per peptide per mL were used. Responding CD4+ T cells were sorted by upregulation of both CD40 ligand and CD69. These receptors' antigens are unknown. Sequenced here: CD4+ T cells sorted from PBMCs after approximately 19-hour stimulation, sampled from a patient who received antiretroviral therapy. Receptor source: an adult man with HIV who was CMV-seropositive.

The chain recombines TRBV28 with TRBJ1-5; D is uncertain. V lost 7 bases, J lost 7 bases, and 14 bases lay in between. Germline V gene sequence: CDR1 MDHEN, CDR2 SYDVKM. CDR3 length equals 13 residues. The CDR3 region is CASNSEGWQPQHF. The CDR3 bases are TGTGCCAGCAATTCGGAGGGCTGGCAGCCCCAGCATTTT.

The chain employs TRBV18 and TRBJ1-1; possible D gene TRBD1, 5 bases. CDR1 is KGHSH and CDR2 is LQKENI in the germline V gene. The CDR3 contains 15 residues. V lost 2 bases to trimming and J lost 5 bases, with 15 bases between them. CDR3: CASSPGTRDRTEAFF. The CDR3 nucleotides are TGTGCCAGCTCACCAGGGACGAGGGACCGGACTGAAGCTTTCTTT. Filled out from reference TRBV18 and TRBJ1-1, the complete variable domain reads NAGVMQNPRHLVRRRGQEARLRCSPMKGHSHVYWYRQLPEEGLKFMVYLQKENIIDESGMPKERFSAEFPKEGPSILRIQQVVRGDSAAYFCASSPGTRDRTEAFFGQGTRLTVV.

This clone was counted only a few times. The chain uses TRBV15 and TRBJ2-3; 7 nucleotides agree with TRBD2. The trim removed 5 bases at V and 0 bases at J, leaving 2 bases unmatched. CDR3 length: 14 amino acids. Germline lookup yields CDR1 LNHNV and CDR2 YYDKDF (reference sequence). CDR3 amino acids: CATSYSGSTDTQYF. For the CDR3, the DNA is TGTGCCACCAGCTATAGCGGGAGCACAGATACGCAGTATTTT.

This chain links TRBV6-5 with TRBJ1-1, with D uncertain. Germline values: CDR1 MNHEY, CDR2 SVGAGI. This CDR3 spans 11 amino acids. V dropped 6 bases and J dropped 3 bases, with 5 bases sitting between them. In DNA, the CDR3 is TGTGCCAGCAGCCGAGACACTGAAGCTTTCTTT. Protein product: CASSRDTEAFF.

This clone came up a few times. This chain connects TRBV28 to TRBJ2-3; D is ambiguous. V was pared by 4 bases and J by 6 bases, with 17 bases between. Germline V gene data show CDR1 as MDHEN and CDR2 as SYDVKM. This CDR3 has 15 amino acids. The CDR3 is CASSSPSPAGDTQYF. The CDR3 DNA is TGTGCCAGCAGTTCCCCCTCGCCAGCTGGGGATACGCAGTATTTT. The full variable domain, completed using reference TRBV28 and TRBJ2-3, is DVKVTQSSRYLVKRTGEKVFLECVQDMDHENMFWYRQDPGLGLRLIYFSYDVKMKEKGDIPEGYSVSREKKERFSLILESASTNQTSMYLCASSSPSPAGDTQYFGPGTRLTVL.

This clone was counted between two and nine times. The chain uses TRBV7-3 and TRBJ2-1, with 9 bases that match TRBD2. Looked up from germline, CDR1 is SGHTA and CDR2 is FQGTGA. V shed 0 bases and J 0 bases; nucleotides not matched to a gene: 12. The CDR3 covers 20 residues. This CDR3 is CASSLTRSLAGPASYNEQFF. In DNA form, the CDR3 reads TGTGCCAGCAGCTTAACGAGGTCCCTAGCGGGGCCTGCCTCCTACAATGAGCAGTTCTTC.

The V and J genes are TRBV5-6 and TRBJ1-2; 12 bases align to TRBD1. In germline, CDR1 is SGHDT, CDR2 YYEEEE. This CDR3 is built from 14 residues. V lost 6 bases to trimming and J lost 8 bases; unmatched junction nucleotides: 8. The CDR3 bases are TGTGCCAGCATTGTGGGACAGGGGGCGAGCGGCTACACCTTC. Protein sequence: CASIVGQGASGYTF.

The chain recombines TRBV6-5 with TRBJ2-1, with 11 bases lining up with TRBD2. Germline V lookup: CDR1 MNHEY, CDR2 SVGAGI. Germline trimming cut 2 bases from V and 7 bases from J; bases unmatched to any gene: 7. This CDR3 contains 16 residues. CDR3 sequence reads: CASSYDTSGRTNEQFF. Here the CDR3 DNA reads TGTGCCAGCAGTTACGACACTAGCGGGAGAACTAATGAGCAGTTCTTC.

This clone has a handful of counts. The chain is built from TRBV9 and TRBJ1-1; D unresolved. Germline-derived CDR1 and CDR2 are SGDLS and YYNGEE. The CDR3 covers 14 residues. V lost 0 bases to trimming and J lost 1 base, with 7 bases between them. The chain's CDR3 is CASSVAPTNTEAFF. The CDR3 DNA is TGTGCCAGCAGCGTAGCTCCCACGAACACTGAAGCTTTCTTT.

V and J are TRBV5-8 and TRBJ2-3; perhaps TRBD2 as D (5 bases). Trimming removed 5 bases at V and 1 base at J, with 20 bases between. The CDR3 covers 17 residues. Germline V gene sequence: CDR1 SGHTS, CDR2 YDEGEE. CDR3 coding DNA: TGTGCCAGCAGTCGTACCGTTTCGGGGATCGGCACAGATACGCAGTATTTT. Its protein product is CASSRTVSGIGTDTQYF.

This clone was seen a few times. The chain has TRBV29-1 and TRBJ1-2; no firm D call. The CDR3 loop spans 12 amino acids. V was shortened by 2 bases and J by 7 bases, with 11 bases between the two germline ends. The germline gives CDR1 SQVTM, CDR2 ANQGSEA. The CDR3 sequence is CSVELPASGYTF. CDR3 DNA sequence: TGCAGCGTTGAACTCCCAGCTTCTGGCTACACCTTC.

The rearrangement uses TRBV6-1 and TRBJ1-2; a weak D match, TRBD1 (6 bases). This CDR3 region has 14 residues. Trimming took 0 bases from V and 8 from J, leaving 13 bases between them. The germline gives CDR1 MNHNS, CDR2 SASEGT. This chain's CDR3 is CASSEAQGRVGYTF. CDR3 sequence (DNA): TGTGCCAGCAGTGAAGCGCAGGGGAGGGTGGGCTACACCTTC.

The chain has TRBV7-2 and TRBJ2-7; tentative D call: TRBD2 (6 bases). Per the germline V gene, CDR1 is SGHTA and CDR2 is FQGNSA. CDR3 size: 14 residues. Trimming shortened V by 9 bases and J by 3 bases, and 18 bases separated the two germline ends. CDR3 region: CASQRSGGNYEQYF. CDR3 bases: TGTGCCAGTCAAAGAAGTGGGGGGAACTACGAGCAGTACTTC. Full variable domain (missing parts from reference TRBV7-2 and TRBJ2-7): GAGVSQSPSNKVTEKGKDVELRCDPISGHTALYWYRQSLGQGLEFLIYFQGNSAPDKSGLPSDRFSAERTGGSVSTLTIQRTQQEDSAVYLCASQRSGGNYEQYFGPGTRLTVT.

The chain employs TRBV5-1 and TRBJ1-2; D possibly corresponds to TRBD1 (5 bases). The CDR3 covers 14 residues. Trimming pared 3 bases from V and 2 bases from J, leaving 11 bases between. The V gene's germline CDR1 is SGHRS and CDR2 YFSETQ. CDR3 coding DNA: TGCGCCAGCAGCTGGGGGAGAGGGAACTATGGCTACACCTTC. Translated: CASSWGRGNYGYTF.

This sequence joins TRBV19 and TRBJ1-5; TRBD1 might be the D (5 bases). V lost 11 bases, J lost 6 bases, and 17 bases lay in between. The CDR3 is 13 residues long. Germline values: CDR1 LNHDA, CDR2 SQIVND (reference sequence). This CDR3 reads CASGGAGGQPQHF. DNA of the CDR3: TGTGCCTCTGGAGGGGCGGGAGGTCAGCCCCAGCATTTT. Drawing the rest from reference TRBV19 and TRBJ1-5, the complete variable domain is DGGITQSPKYLFRKEGQNVTLSCEQNLNHDAMYWYRQDPGQGLRLIYYSQIVNDFQKGDIAEGYSVSREKKESFPLTVTSAQKNPTAFYLCASGGAGGQPQHFGDGTRLSIL.

This clone was seen more than once but under ten times. The CDR3: CASSLAGEPGNTIYF. DNA of the CDR3: TGCGCCAGCAGCCTTGCAGGGGAGCCCGGAAACACCATATATTTT. The V call is TRBV5-1, the J call TRBJ1-3, with D possibly TRBD1 on 6 matching bases. Germline lookup yields CDR1 SGHRS and CDR2 YFSETQ. The CDR3 extends over 15 amino acids. V lost 4 bases to trimming and J lost 4 bases, with 15 bases between them.

This clone showed up just a few times. CDR3 DNA: TGTGCCAGCACTCTGCGGGTCGGGCAGTACTTC. Encoded protein: CASTLRVGQYF. The chain carries TRBV6-5 and TRBJ2-7, with D perhaps matching TRBD2 (5 bases). CDR1 is MNHEY and CDR2 is SVGAGI in the germline V gene. With 7 bases removed from V and 9 bases from J, the gap between germline ends came to 13 bases. The CDR3 covers 11 residues.

The chain employs TRBV4-3 and TRBJ2-7; D gene ambiguous. Trimming removed 3 bases from V and 7 bases from J, with 19 bases in between. Germline V gives CDR1 LGHNA, CDR2 YSLEER. There are 15 residues in the CDR3. CDR3 DNA: TGCGCCAGCAGCCAGACCTCTAGTACCCGAAGGGAGCAGTACTTC. This codes for CASSQTSSTRREQYF.

This chain uses TRBV29-1 with TRBJ1-1, with a tentative D call TRBD1 (5 bases). The CDR3 is 13 residues long. The V end lost 7 bases, the J end lost 1 base, and 13 bases lay between the germline ends. The germline V gene encodes CDR1 SQVTM and CDR2 ANQGSEA. The CDR3 spells CSGGVMTNTEAFF. The CDR3 nucleotides read TGCAGCGGGGGGGTAATGACGAACACTGAAGCTTTCTTT.

The chain has TRBV30 and TRBJ1-6; D call uncertain. The CDR3 consists of 13 residues. V was clipped by 1 base and J by 9 bases, with 10 bases between them. Germline lookup yields CDR1 GTSNPN and CDR2 SVGIG (reference sequence). The CDR3 spells CAWSAGRLSPLHF. The CDR3, as DNA: TGTGCCTGGAGTGCCGGTCGGCTTTCACCCCTCCACTTT.

The chain carries TRBV6-2 or TRBV6-3 and TRBJ1-2, with 11 bases lining up with TRBD1. The length of the CDR3 is 16 residues. The trim removed 4 bases at V and 4 bases at J, leaving 8 bases unmatched. Germline loops: CDR1 MNHEY, CDR2 SVGEGT. The CDR3 region is CASSSKDRGRSYGYTF. CDR3 sequence (DNA): TGTGCCAGCAGTTCTAAGGACAGGGGGCGAAGCTATGGCTACACCTTC.

V is TRBV6-1 and J is TRBJ1-6; TRBD1 matches 7 bases. The V and J ends lost 4 bases and 5 bases, in that order; junction bases with no gene match: 8. The CDR3 sequence is 16 residues long. CDR1 and CDR2 (germline): MNHNS, SASEGT. CDR3 amino acids: CASSGTGTANNSPLHF. The CDR3, as DNA: TGTGCCAGCAGTGGAACCGGGACAGCGAATAATTCACCCCTCCACTTT.

The gene calls are TRBV19 and TRBJ1-2, with D tentatively TRBD1 (5 bases). The germline CDR1 and CDR2 sequences are LNHDA and SQIVND (reference sequence). Trimming shortened V by 7 bases and J by 1 base, and 13 bases separated the two germline ends. This CDR3 has 14 residues. In DNA, the CDR3 is TGTGCCAGTATGGGGGTTAAGGGTAACTATGGCTACACCTTC. This gives the protein CASMGVKGNYGYTF.

The chain carries TRBV5-8 and TRBJ1-2; perhaps TRBD1 as D (6 bases). With 6 bases removed from V and 9 bases from J, the gap between germline ends came to 18 bases. This CDR3 region has 13 residues. Per the germline V gene, CDR1 is SGHTS and CDR2 is YDEGEE. CDR3 sequence: CASTNREGFRYTF. DNA of the CDR3: TGTGCCAGCACCAACAGGGAAGGATTCCGCTACACCTTC.

V is TRBV11-2 and J is TRBJ2-3; the match to TRBD2 covers 10 bases. In germline, CDR1 is SGHAT, CDR2 FQNNGV. This CDR3 has 18 residues. V was pared by 2 bases and J by 0 bases, with 8 bases of the junction left unmatched. The CDR3: CASSLMATSGSSTDTQYF. CDR3 DNA sequence: TGTGCCAGCAGCTTAATGGCGACTAGCGGGTCTAGCACAGATACGCAGTATTTT.

The V call is TRBV30, the J call TRBJ2-6, with D uncertain. The CDR3 covers 20 residues. Looked up from germline, CDR1 is GTSNPN and CDR2 is SVGIG (reference sequence). Trimming removed 3 bases at V and 4 bases at J, with 28 bases between. The DNA of the CDR3 is TGTGCCTGGAGAGCCCCCCCCCGCATGATTTTAGCTCCAGGGGCCAACGTCCTGACTTTC. The encoded protein is CAWRAPPRMILAPGANVLTF.

The chain links TRBV5-1 to TRBJ1-1; 7 nucleotides align to TRBD1. V trimming: 3 bases; J trimming: 0 bases; junction bases outside the gene matches: 11. The germline V gene encodes CDR1 SGHRS and CDR2 YFSETQ. The CDR3 is 17 amino acids. The CDR3 coding sequence is TGCGCCAGCAGCTGGGTCCGTCGGGACAGCATGAACACTGAAGCTTTCTTT. This encodes CASSWVRRDSMNTEAFF. Variable domain in full (rest from reference TRBV5-1 and TRBJ1-1): KAGVTQTPRYLIKTRGQQVTLSCSPISGHRSVSWYQQTPGQGLQFLFEYFSETQRNKGNFPGRFSGRQFSNSRSEMNVSTLELGDSALYLCASSWVRRDSMNTEAFFGQGTRLTVV.

This clone was observed once. The chain recombines TRBV6-5 with TRBJ1-4, with 9 bases aligning to TRBD1. J gave up 7 bases and V 0 bases, and 3 bases lay outside the gene matches. Germline assignment: CDR1 MNHEY and CDR2 SVGAGI. There are 15 residues in the CDR3. The CDR3 is CASSYSTGQGEKLFF. DNA of the CDR3: TGTGCCAGCAGTTACTCCACGGGACAGGGTGAAAAACTGTTTTTT.

V gene TRBV30 combines with J gene TRBJ2-3; the match to TRBD2 covers 8 bases. The junction had 8 bases not matched to a gene; V was cut back by 5 bases and J by 4 bases. In germline, CDR1 is GTSNPN, CDR2 SVGIG (reference sequence). The CDR3 totals 14 residues. The CDR3 region is CAWAGDGRADTQYF. In nucleotides, the CDR3 is TGTGCCTGGGCGGGGGACGGGAGGGCAGATACGCAGTATTTT.

J is TRBJ1-5 and V is TRBV30; tentatively, D is TRBD1 (6 bases). V lost 0 bases and J lost 2, with 11 bases in between. CDR3 size: 15 residues. Germline CDR1 and CDR2: GTSNPN and SVGIG (reference sequence). The CDR3 DNA sequence: TGTGCCTGGAGTGTATCCGGGGGCGGCAATCAGCCCCAGCATTTT. Residues: CAWSVSGGGNQPQHF. The full variable domain, with the rest looked up from reference TRBV30 and TRBJ1-5, is SQTIHQWPATLVQPVGSPLSLECTVEGTSNPNLYWYRQAAGRGLQLLFYSVGIGQISSEVPQNLSASRPQDRQFILSSKKLLLSDSGFYLCAWSVSGGGNQPQHFGDGTRLSIL.

This clone has only a few counts. The CDR3 DNA is TGTGCCAGCACCGGGGACCCGGTCAATGAGCAGTTCTTC. Translated, it gives CASTGDPVNEQFF. This chain uses TRBV3-1 (or the pseudogene TRBV3-2) with TRBJ2-1; D possibly uses TRBD1 or TRBD2 (5 bases each). CDR1 LGHDT and CDR2 YNNKEL come from the germline V gene (reference sequence). The CDR3 is 13 residues long. The V and J ends lost 7 bases and 6 bases respectively, with 13 bases between them.